Given below is one T cell receptor (beta chain) in context. This entry comes from a study of blood T cell repertoires in COVID-19. Study-wide background: Both acute and convalescent COVID-19 samples were obtained from the United States, Italy and Spain.

Recruited during active infection, patients (from Seattle) were subsequently followed longitudinally. CDR3 length: 15 residues. V was clipped by 4 bases and J by 7 bases, with 16 bases between them. Germline CDR1 is KGHDR and CDR2 is SFDVKD. In the source study's methods: From reference gene primer amplification, estimates of nucleated cell counts were derived. TCRdb's table, derived via immunoSEQ multiplex PCR, lists solely in-frame clones and lacks some. V and J calls plus clone size are reproduced from that table; the DNA served to infer D and trimming. The top ten hold around 6% of the sample, which has about 250,000 clones, more than 70% seen once.

This sequence originates from an elderly woman with COVID-19, enrolled during active disease. The sample consisted of peripheral blood. This chain connects TRBV24-1 to TRBJ2-1, with D tentatively TRBD2 (5 bases). CDR3 in amino acids: CATSEPSGGRNEQFF. In DNA form, the CDR3 reads TGTGCCACCAGTGAGCCCTCAGGAGGTCGGAATGAGCAGTTCTTC.